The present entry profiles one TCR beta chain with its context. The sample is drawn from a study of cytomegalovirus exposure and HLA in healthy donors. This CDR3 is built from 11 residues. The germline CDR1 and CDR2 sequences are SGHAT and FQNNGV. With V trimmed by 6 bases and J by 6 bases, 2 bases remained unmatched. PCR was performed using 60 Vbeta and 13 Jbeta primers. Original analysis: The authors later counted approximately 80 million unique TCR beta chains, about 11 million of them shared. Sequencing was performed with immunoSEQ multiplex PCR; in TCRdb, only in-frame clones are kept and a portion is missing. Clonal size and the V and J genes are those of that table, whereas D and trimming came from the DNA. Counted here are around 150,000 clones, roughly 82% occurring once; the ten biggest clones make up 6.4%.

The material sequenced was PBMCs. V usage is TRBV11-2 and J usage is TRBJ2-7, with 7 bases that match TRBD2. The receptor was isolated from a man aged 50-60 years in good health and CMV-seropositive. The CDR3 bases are TGTGCCAGCAGTCGGGGGGTCGAGCAGTACGTC. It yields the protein CASSRGVEQYV.